This entry describes one T cell receptor beta chain. The antigen is unknown. V gave up 2 bases and J gave up 1 base, with 9 bases separating them. The CDR3 has 14 amino acids. Looked up from germline, CDR1 is SGHRS and CDR2 is YFSETQ. The data are from a study of T cells in Graves' hyperthyroidism and ophthalmopathy. Researchers amplified the TCR beta CDR3 regions from RNA transcripts. First-round RT-PCR targeting the TCR CDR3 was performed with the HTBI primer set. TCRdb used MiXCR to reprocess the multiplex PCR reads, holding one entry per CDR3 protein. The table shows approximately 30,000 distinct CDR3 sequences, with about 53% occurring only once. Study-wide points: Blood also carried most thyroid clonotypes expanded above 0.001.

The sample comprised blood. This rearrangement joins TRBV5-1 to TRBJ2-5; TRBD2 might be the D (6 bases). The receptor comes from a woman in her forties with Graves' ophthalmopathy. The CDR3 bases are TGCGCCAGCAGCTTTGGGGGGACCCAAGAGACCCAGTACTTC. It translates to CASSFGGTQETQYF.